The TCR beta chain under discussion was sequenced for a study of blood T cell repertoires in COVID-19 (dated by TCRdb to between 2020 and 2021). With respect to the entire study: Collaborator samples came from the United States, Italy and Spain and covered acute and convalescent phases of COVID-19. The dataset comprised deeply sampled blood TCRbeta repertoires from subjects exposed to, actively infected with, or recovered from COVID-19. The samples were drawn from two sources: the first 160 participants of the ongoing ImmuneRACE study, and 1,200 or so subjects contributed by 6 global collaborators. HLA class I and class II types, where available, came from metadata supplied by the sample provider rather than from assay-based typing. The prospective study material was composed of cDNA or gDNA derived from T cells, B-cell-depleted T cells, or PBMCs. A freely available public database, intended as a resource for researchers studying the immune response to SARS-CoV-2, is where the repertoires were released. A de-identified subject ID, COVID-19 status, age in years and sex were almost always included in the sample metadata.

From a lookup of the germline V gene, CDR1 and CDR2 are ENHRY and SYGVKD. Clipping removes 7 bases from V and 2 bases from J, with 7 as the unmatched junction base count. Reading from cysteine to phenylalanine, the CDR3 counts 14 amino acids. The CDR3 DNA has 42 bases and is translated from base 1. Study-wide findings and limitations: Clinical and demographic metadata were provided uncurated, with the amount varying by source and participant.

Participants in the prospective study were enrolled through a virtual design, were aged roughly 18 to 100 years, and lived in approximately 25 United States geographic areas. In the prospective study, participants were assigned to cohorts based on the clinical history participants reported in a screening survey and a study questionnaire. Recovered participants in ImmuneRACE Cohort 3 were defined by two consecutive negative NP/OP PCR tests, clearance by a healthcare professional, or resolution of symptoms. Each participant in the prospective study had whole blood, serum and a nasopharyngeal or oropharyngeal swab collected by mobile phlebotomists. Participants in the prospective study had the option to provide additional blood draws and questionnaires over a roughly two-month period. Blood samples from the prospective study were shipped frozen or at room temperature prior to DNA extraction. The immunoSEQ Assay, a bias-controlled multiplex PCR, was used to amplify TCRbeta CDR3 regions from genomic DNA. Per the source publication's procedure: The number of nucleated cells in each sample was estimated by amplification of reference gene primers within the assay. Sequence reads were collapsed and filtered to measure the absolute abundance of every unique TCRbeta CDR3 rearrangement. For each sample, productive Simpson clonality was calculated by taking the square root of Simpson's diversity index across productive rearrangements. The table comes from immuneACCESS by way of TCRdb, which keeps in-frame sequences with V and J called. Part of the clones is missing from these tables; in studies checked, under half for an unresolved V gene and the rest for unknown reasons. V, J and clone size are those of that table, while D and trimming were read from the DNA. In all, the sample holds about 180,000 clones, and about 78% of those were seen once. The ten largest clones represent roughly 17% of the sample.

Of note for this clone: Its antigen is unknown. No qualities accompany the bases; no much larger clone lies one base away.

The source of this sequence is a woman aged 45-65 years who had recovered from COVID-19. The material sequenced was PBMCs or T cells enriched from blood (not recorded which). The chain joins TRBV10-3 to TRBJ2-5, with TRBD2 matching 7 junction bases. The CDR3 amino acid sequence is: CAINDGLVQETQYF. The DNA sequence is as follows: TGTGCCATCAATGATGGACTAGTTCAAGAGACCCAGTACTTC.